This is a list of T cell receptor beta chains from one sample in a study of OX40 agonist ivuxolimab in advanced cancers. This table comes from immunoSEQ multiplex PCR, and its TCRdb copy is limited to in-frame clones, with some not included. The profile shows 70,000 to 85,000 clones, approximately 95% of them singletons. Sequenced material: CD4+ or CD8+ T cells sorted from blood, taken in a trial of the OX40 agonist ivuxolimab. These receptors were collected from an adult with an advanced solid tumor such as melanoma, head and neck, liver or kidney cancer. The conserved cysteine and the conserved F or W are not part of the CDR3 here. The size entry is marked missing in some rows and otherwise reads once, few, many or a size class.

abundance	v_gene	CDR3aa
once	TRBV27	ASSVDLGWNEQF
.	TRBV4-3	ASSQEEGEDYEQY
.	TRBV19	ASSMDSYSNQPQH
once	TRBV14	ASSPGGPYH
.	TRBV5-8	ASSLGTSVGLNEQF
.	TRBV30	AWRWQMTSTDTQY
.	TRBV28	ASSLSWTETSYEQY
.	TRBV15	ATSRDGRNTEAF
.	TRBV10-3	AISPVGTSGYYEQY
.	TRBV6-5	ASSPGPAVEKLF
.	TRBV9	ASSVGDSGALYQETQY
.	TRBV15	ATSRVGGGYT
once	TRBV30	AWSVRGDTQY
.	TRBV7-2	ASSLGPSKVSYEQY
.	TRBV5-1	ASSSEREGYEQF
.	TRBV28	ASSFPGSTEAF
once	TRBV10-3	AISPLWTGNEQF
.	TRBV4-3	ASSQDNAGGSTDTQY
.	TRBV30	AWSVSSGDYT
.	TRBV7-9	ASSLRTGGLEAF
.	TRBV28	ASSRDRPYEQY
.	TRBV9	ASSVGETYEQY
.	TRBV7-3	ASSSRDSSYNEQF
.	TRBV7-2	ASSFSGRTGAKNIQY
.	TRBV7-9	ASSSPNRSGKLF
.	TRBV19	ASSQAGGSSYEQY
.	TRBV30	AWMTGAGNQPQH
.	TRBV6-5	ASRIFGGNEQF
.	TRBV9	ASSVEPGATNEKLF
.	TRBV19	ASSIALWREGEYEQY
.	TRBV9	ASSTSGTSTDTQY
.	TRBV29-1	SVEGDGISGNTIY
.	TRBV9	ASSVASARYTDTQY
.	TRBV4-3	ASSQERSGLGNTIY
.	TRBV10-3	AISETRQETQY
.	TRBV11-3	ASSRGTSDTQY
.	TRBV7-2	ASSLGLVPTGYQPQH
.	TRBV5-8	ASSWKGWEYNEQF
.	TRBV9	ASSVGTGETQY
once	TRBV7-2	ASSLEESGFYGYT